A selection of T cell receptor beta chains follows, all from one sample in a study of vaccination effects on CD4 cells after COVID-19. No antigen has been assigned to these receptors. The method was immunoSEQ multiplex PCR; TCRdb's version includes in-frame clones alone and lacks a portion of them. The table has some 50,000 clones, approximately 74% seen once. The material was CD4+ T cells from PBMCs cultured without peptide, obtained before COVID-19 vaccination. The origin of the receptors is a human donor who had a prior SARS-CoV-2 infection. Each CDR3 is given with its conserved first and last residue. A D gene is named only where the DNA matches it firmly. A clone size is listed for some rows: how often the clone was seen (once, few, many), or a class if it is expanded.

clone_size j_call d_call v_call cdr3_aa cdr3_nt
NA TRBJ1-1 NA TRBV27 CASARTEMNTEAFF TGTGCCAGCGCCCGGACTGAGATGAACACTGAAGCTTTCTTT
NA TRBJ2-5 NA TRBV27 CASSDFGAEETQYF TGTGCCAGCAGCGACTTTGGGGCAGAAGAGACCCAGTACTTC
NA TRBJ2-7 NA TRBV21-1 CASSKGRPSSYEQYF TGTGCCAGCAGCAAAGGGCGGCCCTCCTCCTACGAGCAGTACTTC
NA TRBJ2-3 NA TRBV5-1 CASSPTREDTQYF TGCGCCAGCAGCCCCACTCGGGAAGATACGCAGTATTTT
NA TRBJ1-1 NA TRBV3-1/TRBV3-2 CASSQNRDTRNTEAFF TGTGCCAGCAGCCAAAACCGGGACACTAGGAACACTGAAGCTTTCTTT
few TRBJ1-5 NA TRBV7-2 CASSLAPTSPQGRSNQPQHF TGTGCCAGCAGCTTAGCGCCGACAAGCCCGCAGGGGCGCTCCAATCAGCCCCAGCATTTT
NA TRBJ1-1 NA TRBV11-2 CASSSPGTVNTEAFF TGTGCCAGCAGCTCCCCCGGGACGGTGAACACTGAAGCTTTCTTT
NA TRBJ2-2 NA TRBV2 CASRNRDNTGELFF TGTGCCAGCAGGAACAGGGACAACACCGGGGAGCTGTTTTTT
NA TRBJ2-3 NA TRBV2 CASSPPFTDTQYF TGTGCCAGCAGTCCCCCCTTCACAGATACGCAGTATTTT
NA TRBJ1-2 TRBD1 TRBV7-9 CASSLATGTGGYRGYTF TGTGCCAGCAGCTTAGCGACCGGGACAGGGGGCTATCGGGGCTACACCTTC
NA TRBJ1-1 NA TRBV6-1 CASSEFRGPQRHTEAFF TGTGCCAGCAGTGAATTTAGGGGACCCCAAAGGCACACTGAAGCTTTCTTT
NA TRBJ2-2 TRBD1 TRBV4-1 CASSQIIRTGNTGELFF TGCGCCAGCAGCCAAATAATACGGACAGGGAACACCGGGGAGCTGTTTTTT
NA TRBJ1-2 TRBD1 TRBV7-9 CASSSPGQGNYGYTF TGTGCCAGCAGCTCTCCGGGACAGGGGAACTATGGCTACACCTTC
few TRBJ1-5 TRBD1 TRBV2 CASRGGQGQPQHF TGTGCCAGCAGGGGGGGACAGGGCCAGCCCCAGCATTTT
NA TRBJ2-2 NA TRBV4-1 CASSPLAIEGGELFF TGCGCCAGCAGCCCGCTAGCGATTGAGGGCGGGGAGCTGTTTTTT
NA TRBJ2-3 NA TRBV9 CASSPTSGQTDTQYF TGTGCCAGCAGCCCCACCTCAGGACAGACAGATACGCAGTATTTT
NA TRBJ2-1 TRBD2 TRBV9 CASSVAPAGGREDEQFF TGTGCCAGCAGCGTAGCCCCAGCGGGGGGGCGTGAGGATGAGCAGTTCTTC
few TRBJ1-5 TRBD1 TRBV19 CASSARQGVGQPQHF TGTGCCAGTAGTGCGAGACAGGGTGTGGGTCAGCCCCAGCATTTT
NA TRBJ1-1 NA TRBV7-2 CASSLDPLGTEAFF TGTGCCAGCAGCTTGGATCCCCTGGGCACTGAAGCTTTCTTT
NA TRBJ1-5 NA TRBV5-6 CASSTRGWGPYSNQPQHF TGTGCCAGCAGCACCCGGGGCTGGGGTCCCTATAGCAATCAGCCCCAGCATTTT